This T cell receptor (beta chain) was found in a study of blood T cell repertoires in COVID-19. Study summary: Sample material is recorded as cDNA or gDNA derived from T cells, B-cell-depleted T cells, or PBMCs.

This CDR3 has 13 residues. Germline V gene lookup returns CDR1 SEHNR and CDR2 FQNEAQ (reference sequence). As regards this clone: Germline and junction disagree at one end, which may indicate a read error.

The table came from immunoSEQ multiplex PCR; TCRdb's copy has only in-frame clones and leaves some out. This sample yields around 300,000 clones, of which approximately 88% are seen a single time; 9% to 9.5% belongs to the top ten. The chain combines TRBV7-9 with TRBJ1-1; tentatively, D is TRBD1 (5 bases). Sequencing used peripheral blood. The receptor was derived from a man aged 18 to 30 with active or convalescent COVID-19. The DNA of the CDR3 is TGTGCCAGCAGCTTAGCGGGGGAAACGGGACTGACCTTT. Translated: CASSLAGETGLTF. The entire variable domain, with the rest obtained from reference TRBV7-9 and TRBJ1-1, is as follows: DTGVSQNPRHKITKRGQNVTFRCDPISEHNRLYWYRQTLGQGPEFLTYFQNEAQLEKSRLLSDRFSAERPKGSFSTLEIQRTEQGDSAMYLCASSLAGETGLTFGQGTRLTVV.